The present TCR beta chain was sequenced within a study of blood T cell repertoires in COVID-19. Study-level information: Spain, Italy and the United States supplied samples that represented acute and convalescent COVID-19. From T cells, B-cell-depleted T cells, or PBMCs came the material, which was cDNA or gDNA.

The junction had 5 bases not matched to a gene; V was cut back by 6 bases and J by 4 bases. Germline V lookup: CDR1 MNHEY, CDR2 SVGAGI. The CDR3 is 15 residues long. Study processing details: Nucleated cell number was recorded as an estimate derived from reference gene primer amplification. TCRdb's table, derived via immunoSEQ multiplex PCR, lists solely in-frame clones and lacks some. V and J calls and clone size are given by that table; D and trimming were obtained from the DNA. This table holds roughly 94,000 clones, 84% found once. The J gene is TRBJ2-1, the V gene TRBV6-5; TRBD2 matches at 11 bases. Sequencing was carried out using peripheral blood. This receptor was taken from a man in his fifties or sixties with acute or convalescent COVID-19. The CDR3 loop reads CASRKIAGGYNEQFF. The CDR3 nucleotides read TGTGCCAGCAGGAAGATAGCGGGGGGGTACAATGAGCAGTTCTTC.